These 26 T cell receptor beta chains were sequenced from one sample in a study of neurological immune-mediated disorders. TCRdb called the 5' RACE reads again in MiXCR, with one record for every CDR3 protein. The sample holds over 60,000 distinct CDR3 sequences; around 5% are singletons and the top ten take over 2%. The sequenced sample was PBMCs. These receptors were taken from a woman in her 70s with multiple sclerosis.

This clonotype occurred many times. This sequence joins TRBV27 and TRBJ1-3, with TRBD1 matching over 7 bases. This CDR3 spans 13 amino acids. Per the germline V gene, CDR1 is MNHEY and CDR2 is SMNVEV (reference sequence). The V gene end was trimmed by 6 bases and the J gene end by 8 bases; junction bases not matched to a gene: 7. The CDR3 region is CASRREGADTIYF. As DNA, the CDR3 is TGTGCCAGCAGACGTGAGGGGGCAGACACCATATATTTT.

The chain couples TRBV5-1 to TRBJ2-2; D unclear. Trimming took 5 bases from V and 2 from J, leaving 16 bases between them. This CDR3 is 16 amino acids long. CDR1 and CDR2 (germline): SGHRS, YFSETQ. The CDR3 DNA is TGCGCCAGCAGTCCCAACCCCCTAGGAAACACCGGGGAGCTGTTTTTT. Translated: CASSPNPLGNTGELFF.

The rearrangement links TRBV3-1 to TRBJ2-1; 8 nucleotides align to TRBD2. The CDR3 spans 17 residues. Germline CDR1 LGHDT, CDR2 YNNKEL (reference sequence). The V gene end was trimmed by 3 bases and the J gene end by 6 bases; junction bases not matched to a gene: 13. CDR3 nucleotide sequence: TGTGCCAGCAGCCACCTCACGGGACTAGTTCGTTCCAATGAGCAGTTCTTC. Its translation: CASSHLTGLVRSNEQFF.

This chain joins TRBV20-1 and TRBJ2-3; tentatively, D is TRBD1 or TRBD2 (5 bases each). V lost 6 bases and J 5 bases, leaving 24 bases between the germline ends. The CDR3 totals 16 residues. The germline CDR1 and CDR2 sequences are DFQATT and SNEGSKA (reference sequence). The CDR3 protein is CSAPRGRRVKIDTQYF. CDR3 nucleotide sequence: TGCAGTGCCCCCCGGGGACGACGGGTGAAGATAGATACGCAGTATTTT.

This clonotype was counted many times. This sequence joins TRBV29-1 and TRBJ1-2; D is perhaps TRBD1 (6 bases). The CDR3 runs to 15 residues. Between the trimmed V and J ends, which lost 1 base and 4 bases, there was a span of 16 bases. The V gene's germline CDR1 is SQVTM and CDR2 ANQGSEA. This CDR3 reads CSVEGQGRGAYGYTF. The CDR3 region has the DNA TGCAGCGTTGAAGGGCAGGGCAGGGGTGCCTATGGCTACACCTTC.

This clonotype was seen many times. The chain uses TRBV6-5 and TRBJ1-2; a weak D match, TRBD1 (5 bases). CDR3 size: 15 residues. Germline-derived CDR1 and CDR2 are MNHEY and SVGAGI. V lost 0 bases and J lost 4, with 12 bases in between. The CDR3 loop is CASSYSAQGSYGYTF. CDR3 nucleotides: TGTGCCAGCAGTTACTCCGCCCAGGGAAGCTATGGCTACACCTTC.

This clonotype appeared many times. The J gene is TRBJ1-5, the V gene TRBV6-5; D perhaps matches TRBD1 (5 bases). The V gene lost 4 bases and the J gene lost 4 bases, with 11 bases spanning the gap. Looked up from germline, CDR1 is MNHEY and CDR2 is SVGAGI. The CDR3 runs 14 residues. CDR3 bases: TGTGCCAGCAGTTCAGGGCGCCCAAATCAGCCCCAGCATTTT. It yields the protein CASSSGRPNQPQHF.

This clonotype was seen repeatedly, ten times or more. This chain joins TRBV20-1 and TRBJ2-3; D unclear. The CDR3 length is 10 residues. The V end lost 2 bases, the J end lost 6 bases, and 3 bases lay between the germline ends. Germline assignment: CDR1 DFQATT and CDR2 SNEGSKA (reference sequence). CDR3 protein: CSARLDTQYF. The CDR3 coding sequence is TGCAGTGCTAGACTTGATACGCAGTATTTT.

This clonotype was picked up many times. The chain uses TRBV7-6 and TRBJ1-5; D is uncertain. Trimming stripped 4 bases from V and 8 bases from J, with 12 bases between. Per germline, CDR1 SGHVS and CDR2 FNYEAQ. This CDR3 region has 13 residues. CDR3 residues: CASSSSLVEPQHF. CDR3 DNA: TGTGCCAGCAGCTCGAGTTTGGTGGAGCCCCAGCATTTT.

This clonotype was seen at least ten times. The V gene is TRBV18, the J gene TRBJ2-6, with unresolved D. The V end lost 0 bases, the J end lost 4 bases, and 4 bases lay between the germline ends. The CDR3 has 14 amino acids. Germline V gene data show CDR1 as KGHSH and CDR2 as LQKENI. CDR3 loop: CASSPPTGANVLTF. In DNA, the CDR3 is TGTGCCAGCTCACCACCGACAGGGGCCAACGTCCTGACTTTC. Complete variable domain (other parts from reference TRBV18 and TRBJ2-6): NAGVMQNPRHLVRRRGQEARLRCSPMKGHSHVYWYRQLPEEGLKFMVYLQKENIIDESGMPKERFSAEFPKEGPSILRIQQVVRGDSAAYFCASSPPTGANVLTFGAGSRLTVL.

This clonotype occurred a few times. The chain joins TRBV27 to TRBJ1-6; 9 positions agree with TRBD1. Germline V CDR1 and CDR2: MNHEY, SMNVEV (reference sequence). The CDR3 contains 15 residues. With V trimmed by 5 bases and J by 8 bases, 7 bases remained unmatched. The CDR3 DNA reads TGTGCCAGCAGTGAATCGGACAGGGGATATTCACCCCTCCACTTT. Translation gives CASSESDRGYSPLHF.

A remark on this clonotype: A read error is possible here, since a much larger clone lies one base away. The rearrangement links TRBV5-1 to TRBJ2-1; 11 nucleotides line up with TRBD2. The germline gives CDR1 SGHRS, CDR2 YFSETQ. This CDR3 contains 19 residues. The CDR3 region is CASSLGLAGSQSSYNAQFF. DNA for the CDR3: TGCGCCAGCAGCTTGGGACTAGCGGGATCCCAGAGCTCCTACAATGCGCAGTTCTTC.

This clonotype came up many times. V usage is TRBV10-3 and J usage is TRBJ2-1; no firm D call. The CDR3 totals 11 residues. V lost 8 bases and J lost 8, with 10 bases in between. The germline V gene has CDR1 ENHRY and CDR2 SYGVKD. Written as DNA, the CDR3 is TGTGCCATCTCGAACCGGGATGAGCAGTTCTTC. This codes for CAISNRDEQFF.

In its sample, this clonotype was seen a few times. J is TRBJ1-6 and V is TRBV20-1, with D unclear. V lost 1 base, J lost 0 bases, and 4 bases lay in between. Germline CDR1 reads DFQATT; CDR2 reads SNEGSKA (reference sequence). This CDR3 has 14 residues. The CDR3 reads CSARVSSYNSPLHF. The CDR3 coding sequence is TGCAGTGCTAGAGTTAGCTCCTATAATTCACCCCTCCACTTT.

This clonotype was seen ten or more times. The chain is built from TRBV20-1 and TRBJ1-1; 8 bases align to TRBD1. This CDR3 is built from 14 residues. V gave up 5 bases and J gave up 1 base; unmatched junction bases: 6. Germline V gives CDR1 DFQATT, CDR2 SNEGSKA (reference sequence). The CDR3 spells CSAGQGTTNTEAFF. The DNA of the CDR3 is TGCAGTGCTGGACAGGGTACGACGAACACTGAAGCTTTCTTT.

This clonotype was seen only a few times. This chain links TRBV5-1 with TRBJ2-5, with 7 bases fitting TRBD1. The CDR3 is made up of 17 amino acids. Trimming cost V 0 bases and J 7 bases; bases outside gene matches: 15. The germline gives CDR1 SGHRS, CDR2 YFSETQ. The CDR3, as DNA: TGCGCCAGCAGCTTGGGGGAAGGCTTCGGTCCAGGGGGGACCCAGTACTTC. It codes for CASSLGEGFGPGGTQYF.

The sample holds many counts of this clonotype. The V gene is TRBV6-2 or TRBV6-3, the J gene TRBJ1-1, with TRBD1 matching 7 bases. The CDR3 extends over 14 amino acids. Germline-derived CDR1 and CDR2 are MNHEY and SVGEGT. V lost 2 bases and J lost 4; bases outside the gene matches: 4. CDR3 nucleotides: TGTGCCAGCAGTTACCAAGGGGGCCTCACTGAAGCTTTCTTT. It yields the protein CASSYQGGLTEAFF.

This clonotype was found many times. The chain has TRBV20-1 and TRBJ2-7; 11 nucleotides match TRBD2. The V gene end was trimmed by 5 bases and the J gene end by 5 bases; junction bases not matched to a gene: 14. The CDR3 has 16 residues. In germline, CDR1 is DFQATT, CDR2 SNEGSKA (reference sequence). CDR3 amino acids: CSASRLMASGRNEQYF. The CDR3 DNA reads TGCAGTGCTTCTCGGCTCATGGCTAGCGGGAGGAACGAGCAGTACTTC.

This clonotype was found many times. The CDR3 DNA reads TGTGCCAGCAGGACAGGGGGCAATCAGCCCCAGCATTTT. Encoded protein: CASRTGGNQPQHF. This sequence joins TRBV2 and TRBJ1-5; TRBD1 matches at 8 bases. The CDR3 is made up of 13 amino acids. Losses at the gene ends were 6 bases for V and 2 bases for J; bases not matched to a gene: 0. CDR1 is SNHLY and CDR2 is FYNNEI in the germline V gene.

This clonotype came up many times. The V gene is TRBV5-1, the J gene TRBJ1-2; D unclear. This CDR3 region has 14 residues. Trimming removed 0 bases from V and 5 bases from J, with 11 bases in between. The V gene's germline CDR1 is SGHRS and CDR2 YFSETQ. CDR3 loop: CASSLDSGKYGYTF. The CDR3, as DNA: TGCGCCAGCAGCTTGGACAGCGGGAAATATGGCTACACCTTC.

This clonotype was counted many times. The genes are TRBV7-8 and TRBJ2-2; the D is unclear. The CDR3 consists of 15 residues. Germline V gene lookup returns CDR1 SGHVS and CDR2 FQNEAQ. The V and J ends lost 3 bases and 5 bases respectively, with 13 bases between them. DNA for the CDR3: TGTGCCAGCAGCTTTATGGGGTCAAATACCGGGGAGCTGTTTTTT. Its translation: CASSFMGSNTGELFF.

This clonotype turned up a few times. The chain has TRBV20-1 and TRBJ1-5; tentatively, D is TRBD1 (5 bases). Germline assignment: CDR1 DFQATT and CDR2 SNEGSKA (reference sequence). Trimming removed 4 bases at V and 3 bases at J, with 13 bases between. CDR3 size: 14 residues. The CDR3 sequence: CSATSGRFNQPQHF. The DNA for the CDR3 is TGCAGTGCTACCTCGGGACGGTTCAATCAGCCCCAGCATTTT.

This clonotype was counted at least ten times. Written as DNA, the CDR3 is TGTGCCAGCAGCTTAGCGGGACAGGGGGGGAACATTCAGTACTTC. Protein: CASSLAGQGGNIQYF. The chain links TRBV7-2 to TRBJ2-4; TRBD1 agrees at 11 bases. The germline CDR1 and CDR2 sequences are SGHTA and FQGNSA. The CDR3 is made up of 15 amino acids. Germline trimming cut 0 bases from V and 7 bases from J; bases unmatched to any gene: 2.

This clonotype appeared many times. This chain connects TRBV29-1 to TRBJ2-7; D is unresolved. CDR1 SQVTM and CDR2 ANQGSEA come from the germline V gene. The CDR3 loop spans 11 amino acids. Deletions cut 7 bases from V and 0 bases from J, with 7 bases between. The CDR3 region has the DNA TGCAGCGCGAAGGTCTCCTACGAGCAGTACTTC. Its protein is CSAKVSYEQYF.

The rearrangement joins TRBV11-2 to TRBJ1-4, with 7 bases aligning to TRBD1. This CDR3 is built from 15 residues. Losses at the gene ends were 1 base for V and 8 bases for J; bases not matched to a gene: 7. Per the germline V gene, CDR1 is SGHAT and CDR2 is FQNNGV. The CDR3 reads CASSLGQGVREKLFF. The CDR3 DNA is TGTGCCAGCAGCTTAGGACAGGGAGTGCGAGAAAAACTGTTTTTT. Filled out from reference TRBV11-2 and TRBJ1-4, the complete variable domain reads EAGVAQSPRYKIIEKRQSVAFWCNPISGHATLYWYQQILGQGPKLLIQFQNNGVVDDSQLPKDRFSAERLKGVDSTLKIQPAKLEDSAVYLCASSLGQGVREKLFFGSGTQLSVL.

There are a few counts of this clonotype. The chain employs TRBV12-3 or TRBV12-4 and TRBJ2-2, with 12 positions matching TRBD2. CDR3 length: 16 residues. Trimming took 0 bases from V and 5 from J; bases not matched to a gene: 1. The CDR3 DNA is TGTGCCAGCAGTTTAGCGCTAGCGGGAGGGACCGGGGAGCTGTTTTTT. Amino acid sequence: CASSLALAGGTGELFF.